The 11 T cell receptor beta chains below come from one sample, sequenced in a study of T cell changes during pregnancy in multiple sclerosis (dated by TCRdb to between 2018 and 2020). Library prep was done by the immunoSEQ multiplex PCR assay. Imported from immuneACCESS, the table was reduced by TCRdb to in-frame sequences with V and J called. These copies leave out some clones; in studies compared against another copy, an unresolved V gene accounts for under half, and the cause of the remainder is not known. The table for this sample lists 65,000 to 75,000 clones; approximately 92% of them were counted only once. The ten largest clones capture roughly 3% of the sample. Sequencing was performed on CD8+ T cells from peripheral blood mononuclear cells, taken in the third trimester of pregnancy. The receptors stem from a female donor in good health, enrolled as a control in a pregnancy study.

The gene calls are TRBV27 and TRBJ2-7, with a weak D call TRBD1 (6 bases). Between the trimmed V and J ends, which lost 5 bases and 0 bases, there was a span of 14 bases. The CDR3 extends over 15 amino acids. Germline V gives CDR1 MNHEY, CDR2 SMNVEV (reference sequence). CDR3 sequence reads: CASSLKGQSSYEQYF. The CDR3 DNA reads TGTGCCAGCAGTCTCAAAGGACAGAGCTCCTACGAGCAGTACTTC.

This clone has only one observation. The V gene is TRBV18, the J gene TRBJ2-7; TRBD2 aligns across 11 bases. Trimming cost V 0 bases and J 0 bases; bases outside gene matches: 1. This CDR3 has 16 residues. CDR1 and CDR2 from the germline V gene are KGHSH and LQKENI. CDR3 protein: CASSPPSGGASYEQYF. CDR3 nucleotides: TGTGCCAGCTCACCACCTAGCGGGGGGGCCTCCTACGAGCAGTACTTC. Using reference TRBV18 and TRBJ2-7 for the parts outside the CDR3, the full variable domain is NAGVMQNPRHLVRRRGQEARLRCSPMKGHSHVYWYRQLPEEGLKFMVYLQKENIIDESGMPKERFSAEFPKEGPSILRIQQVVRGDSAAYFCASSPPSGGASYEQYFGPGTRLTVT.

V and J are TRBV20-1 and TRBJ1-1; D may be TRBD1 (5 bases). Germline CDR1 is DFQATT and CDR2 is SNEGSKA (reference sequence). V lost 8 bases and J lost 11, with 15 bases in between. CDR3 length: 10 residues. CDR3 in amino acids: CSTTGLTAFF. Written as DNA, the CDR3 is TGCAGTACGACGGGACTTACGGCTTTCTTT.

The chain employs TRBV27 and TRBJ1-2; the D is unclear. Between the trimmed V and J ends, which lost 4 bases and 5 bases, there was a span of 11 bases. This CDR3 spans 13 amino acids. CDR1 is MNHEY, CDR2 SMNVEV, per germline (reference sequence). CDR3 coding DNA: TGTGCCAGCAGTTCCGCATCCGGTTATGGCTACACCTTC. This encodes CASSSASGYGYTF.

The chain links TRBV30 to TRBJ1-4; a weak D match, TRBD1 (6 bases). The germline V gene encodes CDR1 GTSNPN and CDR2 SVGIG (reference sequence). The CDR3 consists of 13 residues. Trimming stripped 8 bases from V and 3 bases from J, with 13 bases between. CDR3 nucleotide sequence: TGTGCCGGATTTGGGGGCCCTAATGAAAAACTGTTTTTT. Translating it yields CAGFGGPNEKLFF. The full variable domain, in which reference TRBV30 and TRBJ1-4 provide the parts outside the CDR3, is SQTIHQWPATLVQPVGSPLSLECTVEGTSNPNLYWYRQAAGRGLQLLFYSVGIGQISSEVPQNLSASRPQDRQFILSSKKLLLSDSGFYLCAGFGGPNEKLFFGSGTQLSVL.

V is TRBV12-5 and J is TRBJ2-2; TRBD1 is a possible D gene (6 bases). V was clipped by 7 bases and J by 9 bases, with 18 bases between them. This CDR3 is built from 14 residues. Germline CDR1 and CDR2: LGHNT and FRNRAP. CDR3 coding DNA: TGTGCTAGTGCCCCAGAGGGGGTCTCCCGGGAGCTGTTTTTT. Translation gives CASAPEGVSRELFF.

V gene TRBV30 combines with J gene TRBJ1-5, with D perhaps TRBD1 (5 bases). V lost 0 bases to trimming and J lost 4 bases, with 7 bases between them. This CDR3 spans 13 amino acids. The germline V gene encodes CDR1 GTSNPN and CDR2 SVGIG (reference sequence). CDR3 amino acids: CAWSVQANQPQHF. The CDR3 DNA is TGTGCCTGGAGTGTACAGGCAAATCAGCCCCAGCATTTT.

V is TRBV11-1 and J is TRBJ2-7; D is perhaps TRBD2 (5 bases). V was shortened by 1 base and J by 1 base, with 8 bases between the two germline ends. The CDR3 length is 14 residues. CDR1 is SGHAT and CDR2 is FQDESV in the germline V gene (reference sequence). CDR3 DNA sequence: TGTGCCAGCAGCTTAGATCGGGGTTCCTACGAGCAGTACTTC. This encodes CASSLDRGSYEQYF.

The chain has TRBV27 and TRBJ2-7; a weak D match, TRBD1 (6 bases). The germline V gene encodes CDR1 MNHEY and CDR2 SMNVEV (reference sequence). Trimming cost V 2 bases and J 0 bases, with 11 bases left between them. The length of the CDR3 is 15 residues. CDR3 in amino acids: CASSLTGTPSYEQYF. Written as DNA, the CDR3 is TGTGCCAGCAGTTTAACCGGGACACCCTCCTACGAGCAGTACTTC.

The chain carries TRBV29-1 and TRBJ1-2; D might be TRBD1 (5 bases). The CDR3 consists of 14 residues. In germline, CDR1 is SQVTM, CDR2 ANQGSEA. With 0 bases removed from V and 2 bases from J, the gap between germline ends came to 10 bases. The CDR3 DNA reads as TGCAGCGTTGAAGATGGTCCAGGGAACTATGGCTACACCTTC. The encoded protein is CSVEDGPGNYGYTF.

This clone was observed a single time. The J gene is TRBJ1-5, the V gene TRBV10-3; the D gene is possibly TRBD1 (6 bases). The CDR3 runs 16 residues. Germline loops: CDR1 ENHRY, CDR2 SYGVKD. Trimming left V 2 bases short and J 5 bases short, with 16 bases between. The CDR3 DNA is TGTGCCATCAGTGAGGCGGCAGGGGATTTGGATCAGCCCCAGCATTTT. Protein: CAISEAAGDLDQPQHF.